Shown below are 25 T cell receptor beta chains from a single sample sequenced in a study of cytomegalovirus exposure and HLA in healthy donors. Amplification used 60 Vbeta primers and 13 Jbeta primers. Data came from immunoSEQ multiplex PCR; TCRdb stores just in-frame clones and leaves some out. The table shows over 100,000 clones, with roughly 60% occurring only once. The sample comprised PBMCs. The receptors were gathered from a man aged 40-55 years in good health and CMV-seropositive.

The genes are TRBV27 and TRBJ1-4; a weak D match, TRBD1 (6 bases). The CDR3 has 15 amino acids. V was cut by 1 base and J by 4 bases, with 10 bases left in between. Germline loops: CDR1 MNHEY, CDR2 SMNVEV (reference sequence). The CDR3: CASSLFSGVNEKLFF. CDR3 nucleotides: TGTGCCAGCAGTTTATTCTCAGGGGTTAATGAAAAACTGTTTTTT.

The gene calls are TRBV30 and TRBJ1-6; 7 nucleotides line up with TRBD1. The ends lost 2 bases at V and 8 bases at J; junction bases unmatched: 6. Germline V gene lookup returns CDR1 GTSNPN and CDR2 SVGIG (reference sequence). The CDR3 contains 14 residues. The CDR3 DNA reads as TGTGCCTGGAGTCGACAGGGTCGGGATTCACCCCTCCACTTT. It specifies CAWSRQGRDSPLHF.

V usage is TRBV15 and J usage is TRBJ2-3; 8 nucleotides align to TRBD2. CDR1 is LNHNV and CDR2 is YYDKDF in the germline V gene (reference sequence). The CDR3 runs to 15 residues. V gave up 5 bases and J gave up 5 bases; unmatched junction bases: 9. In nucleotides, the CDR3 is TGTGCCACCAGCTTATACGGGGGGGCGGTAGATACGCAGTATTTT. This codes for CATSLYGGAVDTQYF.

The count of this clone is one. This chain links TRBV10-2 with TRBJ2-1, with 15 bases aligning to TRBD2. Germline CDR1 WSHSY, CDR2 SAAADI. With 8 bases clipped from V and 7 bases from J, the junction kept 6 bases outside the gene matches. This CDR3 spans 15 amino acids. The CDR3 loop is CASSAGTSGGNEQFF. CDR3 sequence (DNA): TGCGCCAGCTCGGCTGGGACTAGCGGGGGGAATGAGCAGTTCTTC.

The chain recombines TRBV9 with TRBJ2-1; 11 positions match TRBD2. V lost 3 bases to trimming and J lost 0 bases; unmatched junction nucleotides: 8. This CDR3 has 18 residues. CDR1 SGDLS and CDR2 YYNGEE come from the germline V gene. CDR3 coding DNA: TGTGCCAGCAGCGGGGATAGCGGGAGGGCGGGCTCCTACAATGAGCAGTTCTTC. Translated, it gives CASSGDSGRAGSYNEQFF.

This clone was observed a few times. The chain carries TRBV9 and TRBJ1-4; D might be TRBD1 (5 bases). Per germline, CDR1 SGDLS and CDR2 YYNGEE. This CDR3 contains 17 residues. Trimming left V 0 bases short and J 6 bases short, with 18 bases between. The CDR3: CASSVVATQGDYEKLFF. The CDR3 region has the DNA TGTGCCAGCAGCGTAGTAGCAACTCAAGGGGACTATGAAAAACTGTTTTTT.

This clone was found once. V and J are TRBV15 and TRBJ2-1; 12 positions agree with TRBD2. Per the germline V gene, CDR1 is LNHNV and CDR2 is YYDKDF (reference sequence). V shed 3 bases and J 5 bases; nucleotides not matched to a gene: 14. CDR3 length equals 19 residues. The CDR3 reads CATSRVVGASGRADNEQFF. Written as DNA, the CDR3 is TGTGCCACCAGCAGGGTGGTAGGTGCTAGCGGGAGGGCGGACAATGAGCAGTTCTTC.

The chain carries TRBV6-5 and TRBJ2-3; D unresolved. The CDR3 has 14 amino acids. The V end was cut by 2 bases, the J end by 3 bases, with 9 bases between. CDR1 is MNHEY, CDR2 SVGAGI, per germline. This chain's CDR3 is CASSYQPLTDTQYF. Here the CDR3 DNA reads TGTGCCAGCAGTTACCAACCCCTAACAGATACGCAGTATTTT.

This clone appeared a few times. DNA for the CDR3: TGTGCCAGCTCACCAGGCCGGCCGGGCACCGGGGAGCTGTTTTTT. Its protein is CASSPGRPGTGELFF. J is TRBJ2-2 and V is TRBV18; D unresolved. This CDR3 has 15 amino acids. Deletions cut 2 bases from V and 4 bases from J, with 11 bases between. Germline V lookup: CDR1 KGHSH, CDR2 LQKENI.

V usage is TRBV7-3 and J usage is TRBJ2-1; D possibly corresponds to TRBD2 (6 bases). CDR3 length: 15 amino acids. Per germline, CDR1 SGHTA and CDR2 FQGTGA. V dropped 5 bases and J dropped 7 bases, with 18 bases sitting between them. The CDR3 protein is CASSVSGSSANEQFF. As DNA, the CDR3 is TGTGCCAGCAGCGTCAGTGGGTCTAGCGCTAATGAGCAGTTCTTC.

The V call is TRBV30, the J call TRBJ1-5; no clear D gene. The V gene lost 2 bases and the J gene lost 4 bases, with 12 bases spanning the gap. There are 14 residues in the CDR3. The germline gives CDR1 GTSNPN, CDR2 SVGIG (reference sequence). CDR3 loop: CAWSTQLGNQPQHF. The CDR3 region has the DNA TGTGCCTGGAGTACGCAACTAGGGAATCAGCCCCAGCATTTT.

The chain links TRBV2 to TRBJ2-7, with D possibly being TRBD2 (6 bases). V lost 6 bases, J lost 2 bases, and 11 bases lay in between. Germline V gene data show CDR1 as SNHLY and CDR2 as FYNNEI. This CDR3 comprises 13 residues. CDR3 sequence: CASRSGSTYEQYF. As DNA, the CDR3 is TGTGCCAGCAGATCCGGGAGCACCTACGAGCAGTACTTC. Full variable domain (rest looked up from reference TRBV2 and TRBJ2-7): EPEVTQTPSHQVTQMGQEVILRCVPISNHLYFYWYRQILGQKVEFLVSFYNNEISEKSEIFDDQFSVERPDGSNFTLKIRSTKLEDSAMYFCASRSGSTYEQYFGPGTRLTVT.

V is TRBV9 and J is TRBJ1-3, with D maybe TRBD1 (6 bases). In germline, CDR1 is SGDLS, CDR2 YYNGEE. V lost 3 bases and J lost 0, with 10 bases in between. This CDR3 comprises 15 residues. CDR3 loop: CASSDGQLSGNTIYF. The CDR3 DNA reads as TGTGCCAGCAGCGACGGACAGCTCTCTGGAAACACCATATATTTT.

This clone was counted a single time. The chain links TRBV5-1 to TRBJ1-4; D may be TRBD1 (5 bases). Germline values: CDR1 SGHRS, CDR2 YFSETQ. Trimming stripped 0 bases from V and 7 bases from J, with 16 bases between. This CDR3 contains 16 residues. CDR3 in DNA: TGCGCCAGCAGCTTGGGCGGTCGGGGGGGAAGTGAAAAACTGTTTTTT. Residues: CASSLGGRGGSEKLFF.

This chain joins TRBV28 and TRBJ1-1, with D unresolved. Trimming took off 2 bases at V and 5 bases at J, with 15 bases between the two ends. The CDR3 is made up of 15 amino acids. Per the germline V gene, CDR1 is MDHEN and CDR2 is SYDVKM. CDR3: CASSLLRSRGTEAFF. CDR3 nucleotides: TGTGCCAGCAGTTTACTTAGGTCGAGAGGGACTGAAGCTTTCTTT. Looking up the rest from reference TRBV28 and TRBJ1-1 gives the full variable domain: DVKVTQSSRYLVKRTGEKVFLECVQDMDHENMFWYRQDPGLGLRLIYFSYDVKMKEKGDIPEGYSVSREKKERFSLILESASTNQTSMYLCASSLLRSRGTEAFFGQGTRLTVV.

The gene calls are TRBV27 and TRBJ1-1, with 10 bases aligning to TRBD1. CDR3 length: 23 amino acids. Germline V gene lookup returns CDR1 MNHEY and CDR2 SMNVEV (reference sequence). Trimming took 3 bases from V and 1 from J; bases not matched to a gene: 26. Here the CDR3 reads CASSFEASWGTGVLSGKNTEAFF. The CDR3 DNA reads as TGTGCCAGCAGTTTCGAGGCTTCGTGGGGGACAGGGGTTTTATCGGGAAAGAACACTGAAGCTTTCTTT.

The chain joins TRBV14 to TRBJ2-5; 9 nucleotides match TRBD1. Losses at the gene ends were 4 bases for V and 5 bases for J; bases not matched to a gene: 8. Germline V gives CDR1 SGHDN, CDR2 FVKESK. CDR3 length: 15 amino acids. The CDR3 sequence is CASSPRQGTGETQYF. The DNA of the CDR3 is TGTGCCAGCAGCCCAAGACAGGGGACAGGGGAGACCCAGTACTTC.

This chain joins TRBV9 and TRBJ2-5; the D gene is possibly TRBD1 (6 bases). The CDR3 spans 13 residues. Germline CDR1 and CDR2: SGDLS and YYNGEE. Trimming took off 0 bases at V and 4 bases at J, with 7 bases between the two ends. CDR3 bases: TGTGCCAGCAGCGTAGCCAGGGGAGAGACCCAGTACTTC. As protein: CASSVARGETQYF.

The V call is TRBV27, the J call TRBJ2-7; TRBD1 matches 8 bases. Losses at the gene ends were 2 bases for V and 5 bases for J; bases not matched to a gene: 5. Looked up from germline, CDR1 is MNHEY and CDR2 is SMNVEV (reference sequence). CDR3 size: 14 residues. Here the CDR3 DNA reads TGTGCCAGCAGTTTAGGAACAGGGGGGCACGAGCAGTACTTC. Amino acids: CASSLGTGGHEQYF.

J is TRBJ2-7 and V is TRBV15; 7 nucleotides agree with TRBD2. Looked up from germline, CDR1 is LNHNV and CDR2 is YYDKDF (reference sequence). The CDR3 length is 14 residues. V gave up 1 base and J gave up 4 bases; unmatched junction bases: 4. This CDR3 is CATSRAGGWYEQYF. CDR3 nucleotide sequence: TGTGCCACCAGCAGAGCGGGGGGATGGTACGAGCAGTACTTC.

The chain employs TRBV6-5 and TRBJ2-6; D uncertain. Germline V lookup: CDR1 MNHEY, CDR2 SVGAGI. V was pared by 4 bases and J by 2 bases, with 9 bases between. The CDR3 loop spans 15 amino acids. In DNA, the CDR3 is TGTGCCAGCAGTTTCAGGCTTACTGGGGCCAACGTCCTGACTTTC. Protein sequence: CASSFRLTGANVLTF.

The chain has TRBV7-9 and TRBJ2-7, with D unresolved. Germline values: CDR1 SEHNR, CDR2 FQNEAQ (reference sequence). CDR3 length: 13 residues. V lost 1 base and J 2 bases, leaving 6 bases between the germline ends. CDR3 region: CASSLGRTYEQYF. Written as DNA, the CDR3 is TGTGCCAGCAGCTTAGGGAGAACCTACGAGCAGTACTTC.

This chain links TRBV6-5 with TRBJ2-2, with 7 bases lining up with TRBD1. The CDR3 runs to 15 residues. V shed 2 bases, J shed 5 bases, and the junction held 5 bases outside the gene matches. In germline, CDR1 is MNHEY, CDR2 SVGAGI. The CDR3 protein is CASSYGDRSTGELFF. DNA of the CDR3: TGTGCCAGCAGTTACGGGGACAGATCGACCGGGGAGCTGTTTTTT.

This chain joins TRBV11-3 and TRBJ2-3, with D maybe TRBD2 (6 bases). Per germline, CDR1 SGHNT and CDR2 YENEEA. Between the trimmed V and J ends, which lost 1 base and 4 bases, there was a span of 18 bases. There are 17 residues in the CDR3. The CDR3 bases are TGTGCCAGCAGCTTAGCCGCAGCGGGCTCTGGCCCAGATACGCAGTATTTT. It yields the protein CASSLAAAGSGPDTQYF.

This chain uses TRBV4-2 with TRBJ2-4, with 8 nucleotides matching TRBD1. Germline values: CDR1 LGHNA, CDR2 YNFKEQ. The CDR3 length is 14 residues. With V trimmed by 0 bases and J by 7 bases, 2 bases remained unmatched. CDR3 in amino acids: CASSQETGANIQYF. The CDR3 nucleotides are TGTGCCAGCAGCCAAGAGACAGGGGCCAACATTCAGTACTTC.